These 24 T cell receptor beta chains came from one sample sequenced in a study of shared clonotypes between healthy human individuals. TCRdb keeps only in-frame clones here, not all; method: immunoSEQ multiplex PCR. Of 2.3 million or so clones in the sample, roughly 93% are singletons; the top ten hold 0.39%. The sample comprised naive CD4+ T cells from PBMCs. Subset given: CD45RA+ positively selected. These receptors were obtained from a man between 18 and 35 years old in good health. Some clones in this sample may be carry-over from other donors' samples.

In this sample, this clone turned up once. The chain is built from TRBV5-6 and TRBJ2-3; TRBD2 agrees at 14 bases. Germline V lookup: CDR1 SGHDT, CDR2 YYEEEE. This CDR3 is 14 amino acids long. The V gene end was trimmed by 6 bases and the J gene end by 5 bases; junction bases not matched to a gene: 2. The CDR3 sequence is CASMTSGRVDTQYF. CDR3 in DNA: TGTGCCAGCATGACTAGCGGGAGGGTAGATACGCAGTATTTT.

In this sample, this clone turned up once. This rearrangement joins TRBV2 to TRBJ2-1; TRBD2 might be the D (5 bases). From germline, CDR1 is SNHLY and CDR2 FYNNEI. Trimming cost V 4 bases and J 6 bases, with 13 bases left between them. This CDR3 spans 14 amino acids. The CDR3 coding sequence is TGTGCCAGCAGTGTCGAAGGAGGTCCCAATGAGCAGTTCTTC. It translates to CASSVEGGPNEQFF. The full variable domain, completed using reference TRBV2 and TRBJ2-1, is EPEVTQTPSHQVTQMGQEVILRCVPISNHLYFYWYRQILGQKVEFLVSFYNNEISEKSEIFDDQFSVERPDGSNFTLKIRSTKLEDSAMYFCASSVEGGPNEQFFGPGTRLTVL.

A single count supports this clone. The chain links TRBV4-2 to TRBJ2-2; 7 nucleotides agree with TRBD2. This CDR3 is built from 15 residues. The junction had 9 bases not matched to a gene; V was cut back by 2 bases and J by 9 bases. Germline CDR1 is LGHNA and CDR2 is YNFKEQ. This chain's CDR3 is CASSQPGLEVRELFF. Written as DNA, the CDR3 is TGTGCCAGCAGCCAACCCGGACTAGAGGTCCGGGAGCTGTTTTTT.

In the case of this clone: Within the sample, other DNA sequences also encode this same CDR3. The rearrangement joins TRBV5-6 to TRBJ1-5; no reliable D call. CDR1 SGHDT and CDR2 YYEEEE come from the germline V gene. V shed 2 bases and J shed 4 bases, with 7 bases lying between them. The CDR3 spans 13 residues. The CDR3 sequence: CASSLTGNQPQHF. CDR3 DNA sequence: TGTGCCAGCAGCTTAACGGGGAATCAGCCCCAGCATTTT. Looking up the rest from reference TRBV5-6 and TRBJ1-5 gives the full variable domain: DAGVTQSPTHLIKTRGQQVTLRCSPKSGHDTVSWYQQALGQGPQFIFQYYEEEERQRGNFPDRFSGHQFPNYSSELNVNALLLGDSALYLCASSLTGNQPQHFGDGTRLSIL.

In the case of this clone: The conserved phenylalanine or tryptophan is not found at the CDR3 terminus, so this likely reflects a read error. The DNA is omitted, as the CDR3 cannot be located on it reliably, and the CDR3 follows TCRdb's listing. The chain has TRBV10-3 and TRBJ2-3; the D call in the table, TRBD1, was not verified against the DNA. The CDR3 length is 12 residues, termini included. The germline V gene has CDR1 ENHRY and CDR2 SYGVKD. The CDR3 loop is CAISEPNDGQLL.

As regards this clone: Additional DNA sequences in this sample encode the identical CDR3. The J gene is TRBJ2-2, the V gene TRBV7-9; D remains ambiguous. V was pared by 5 bases and J by 7 bases, with 5 bases between. CDR3 length: 11 residues. The germline gives CDR1 SEHNR, CDR2 FQNEAQ (reference sequence). As DNA, the CDR3 is TGTGCCAGCAGCCTCGTCGGGGAGCTGTTTTTT. This codes for CASSLVGELFF. Full variable domain (remainder filled in from reference TRBV7-9 and TRBJ2-2): DTGVSQNPRHKITKRGQNVTFRCDPISEHNRLYWYRQTLGQGPEFLTYFQNEAQLEKSRLLSDRFSAERPKGSFSTLEIQRTEQGDSAMYLCASSLVGELFFGEGSRLTVL.

Worth noting for this clone: Other nucleotide sequences from this sample produce the same CDR3. The chain employs TRBV7-8 and TRBJ2-7; 7 nucleotides agree with TRBD1. V trimming: 0 bases; J trimming: 3 bases; junction bases outside the gene matches: 2. The CDR3 is made up of 14 amino acids. Per the germline V gene, CDR1 is SGHVS and CDR2 is FQNEAQ. The CDR3, as DNA: TGTGCCAGCAGCTTAGCGACAGGGAGCTACGAGCAGTACTTC. As protein: CASSLATGSYEQYF.

This clone was seen once. The genes are TRBV5-1 and TRBJ2-2, with 16 bases fitting TRBD2. Germline V gives CDR1 SGHRS, CDR2 YFSETQ. With V trimmed by 4 bases and J by 6 bases, 9 bases remained unmatched. This CDR3 has 18 residues. The CDR3 DNA follows: TGCGCCAGCAGCGCGGGACTAGCGGGAGGGCAGTTTCCCGGGGAGCTGTTTTTT. It encodes CASSAGLAGGQFPGELFF.

This sequence joins TRBV6-5 and TRBJ1-4, with D uncertain. V was cut by 2 bases and J by 7 bases, with 11 bases left in between. The CDR3 extends over 14 amino acids. Germline CDR1 is MNHEY and CDR2 is SVGAGI. Written as DNA, the CDR3 is TGTGCCAGCAGTTACAGACGGGCTACTGAAAAACTGTTTTTT. Amino acids: CASSYRRATEKLFF.

This clone has only one observation. This chain links TRBV5-1 with TRBJ1-1; D ambiguous. This CDR3 region has 14 residues. Germline assignment: CDR1 SGHRS and CDR2 YFSETQ. V lost 0 bases to trimming and J lost 5 bases, with 11 bases between them. The CDR3: CASSLVAELTEAFF. For the CDR3, the DNA is TGCGCCAGCAGCTTGGTTGCAGAACTTACTGAAGCTTTCTTT. Using reference TRBV5-1 and TRBJ1-1 for the parts outside the CDR3, the full variable domain is KAGVTQTPRYLIKTRGQQVTLSCSPISGHRSVSWYQQTPGQGLQFLFEYFSETQRNKGNFPGRFSGRQFSNSRSEMNVSTLELGDSALYLCASSLVAELTEAFFGQGTRLTVV.

This clone was counted once. This sequence joins TRBV30 and TRBJ1-3, with TRBD1 matching 7 bases. This CDR3 region has 13 residues. Germline V gene sequence: CDR1 GTSNPN, CDR2 SVGIG (reference sequence). V was pared by 4 bases and J by 7 bases, with 7 bases of the junction left unmatched. CDR3 protein: CAWTTGMGNTIYF. The DNA of the CDR3 is TGTGCCTGGACGACAGGGATGGGGAACACCATATATTTT.

The chain recombines TRBV28 with TRBJ2-3, with a tentative D call TRBD2 (5 bases). The CDR3 runs to 13 residues. Germline V gives CDR1 MDHEN, CDR2 SYDVKM. V lost 7 bases to trimming and J lost 3 bases, with 11 bases between them. CDR3 amino acids: CASNAPGTDTQYF. CDR3 nucleotide sequence: TGTGCCAGCAATGCCCCGGGAACAGATACGCAGTATTTT.

This clone was counted between two and nine times. The V gene is TRBV7-9, the J gene TRBJ1-4; D gene unclear. CDR1 and CDR2 (germline): SEHNR, FQNEAQ (reference sequence). The CDR3 is made up of 12 amino acids. Trimming cost V 5 bases and J 8 bases, with 9 bases left between them. The CDR3 loop reads CASSPRLEKLFF. The CDR3 DNA follows: TGTGCCAGCAGCCCACGGTTGGAAAAACTGTTTTTT.

The chain has TRBV4-3 and TRBJ2-7; TRBD1 is a possible D gene (6 bases). The V and J ends lost 1 base and 4 bases respectively, with 23 bases between them. From germline, CDR1 is LGHNA and CDR2 YSLEER. CDR3 length: 18 residues. The CDR3 sequence: CASSQGLGQGISPYEQYF. The CDR3 nucleotides read TGCGCCAGCAGCCAAGGGTTAGGGCAGGGGATCTCCCCTTACGAGCAGTACTTC.

The chain employs TRBV7-9 and TRBJ2-7; D remains ambiguous. Germline values: CDR1 SEHNR, CDR2 FQNEAQ (reference sequence). This CDR3 is 15 amino acids long. V lost 7 bases and J 2 bases, leaving 18 bases between the germline ends. The chain's CDR3 is CASTSGQVPTYEQYF. Written as DNA, the CDR3 is TGTGCCAGCACCTCCGGGCAGGTGCCAACCTACGAGCAGTACTTC. Full variable domain (remainder filled in from reference TRBV7-9 and TRBJ2-7): DTGVSQNPRHKITKRGQNVTFRCDPISEHNRLYWYRQTLGQGPEFLTYFQNEAQLEKSRLLSDRFSAERPKGSFSTLEIQRTEQGDSAMYLCASTSGQVPTYEQYFGPGTRLTVT.

CDR3 protein: CAWSVRPLEQYF. CDR3 coding DNA: TGTGCCTGGAGTGTACGCCCCCTCGAGCAGTACTTC. The genes are TRBV30 and TRBJ2-5; no clear D gene. Near its end, the DNA agrees better with TRBJ2-7, so the J call may be wrong. The CDR3 consists of 12 residues. Germline V gene data show CDR1 as GTSNPN and CDR2 as SVGIG (reference sequence).

The chain uses TRBV11-2 and TRBJ2-6; 7 bases agree with TRBD1. The CDR3 covers 19 residues. V lost 5 bases, J lost 0 bases, and 13 bases stayed unmatched. Germline CDR1 and CDR2: SGHAT and FQNNGV. The CDR3 here is CASSPPDRLPISGANVLTF. In DNA, the CDR3 is TGTGCCAGCAGCCCGCCGGACAGGCTACCAATCTCTGGGGCCAACGTCCTGACTTTC.

This rearrangement joins TRBV9 to TRBJ2-3, with 13 positions matching TRBD2. The CDR3 sequence is 16 residues long. CDR1 and CDR2 from the germline V gene are SGDLS and YYNGEE. V shed 3 bases, J shed 2 bases, and the junction held 3 bases outside the gene matches. CDR3 sequence: CASSGTSGSPTDTQYF. In DNA form, the CDR3 reads TGTGCCAGCAGCGGGACTAGCGGGAGTCCCACAGATACGCAGTATTTT. The full variable domain, rest sourced from reference TRBV9 and TRBJ2-3, is DSGVTQTPKHLITATGQRVTLRCSPRSGDLSVYWYQQSLDQGLQFLIQYYNGEERAKGNILERFSAQQFPDLHSELNLSSLELGDSALYFCASSGTSGSPTDTQYFGPGTRLTVL.

The chain is built from TRBV2 and TRBJ1-2; weak D call: TRBD1 (6 bases). The germline V and J ends were trimmed by 2 bases and 5 bases, with 12 bases remaining between them. Per germline, CDR1 SNHLY and CDR2 FYNNEI. The CDR3 runs 14 residues. The CDR3 DNA is TGTGCCAGCAGTGAATTTTTAGGGGGGTATGGCTACACCTTC. Translated: CASSEFLGGYGYTF.

The rearrangement links TRBV6-6 to TRBJ2-1; weak D call: TRBD1 (6 bases). V dropped 7 bases and J dropped 2 bases, with 18 bases sitting between them. CDR1 and CDR2 (germline): MNHNY, SVGAGI (reference sequence). There are 16 residues in the CDR3. In DNA, the CDR3 is TGTGCCAGCAATCGAAGAGGGGGTAAGGCCTACAATGAGCAGTTCTTC. It codes for CASNRRGGKAYNEQFF.

The rearrangement links TRBV6-1 to TRBJ1-5, with 7 bases lining up with TRBD1. J lost 3 bases, V lost 6 bases, and 5 bases had no gene match. Germline values: CDR1 MNHNS, CDR2 SASEGT. The CDR3 consists of 14 residues. For the CDR3, the DNA is TGTGCCAGCAGCCCGGGACAGTACAATCAGCCCCAGCATTTT. Its protein product is CASSPGQYNQPQHF.

The chain is built from TRBV15 and TRBJ1-3, with D tentatively TRBD1 (6 bases). Germline V gene lookup returns CDR1 LNHNV and CDR2 YYDKDF (reference sequence). This CDR3 comprises 14 residues. Trimming shortened V by 3 bases and J by 1 base, and 7 bases separated the two germline ends. The CDR3 region is CATSRGASGNTIYF. DNA of the CDR3: TGTGCCACCAGCAGGGGGGCATCTGGAAACACCATATATTTT. Using reference TRBV15 and TRBJ1-3 for the parts outside the CDR3, the full variable domain is DAMVIQNPRYQVTQFGKPVTLSCSQTLNHNVMYWYQQKSSQAPKLLFHYYDKDFNNEADTPDNFQSRRPNTSFCFLDIRSPGLGDTAMYLCATSRGASGNTIYFGEGSWLTVV.

This clone was recorded many times. The rearrangement links TRBV5-8 to TRBJ2-2, with 8 bases identical to TRBD2. The ends lost 5 bases at V and 3 bases at J; junction bases unmatched: 3. Looked up from germline, CDR1 is SGHTS and CDR2 is YDEGEE. The CDR3 sequence is 14 residues long. This CDR3 reads CASRTGLDTGELFF. DNA of the CDR3: TGTGCCAGCAGGACGGGACTAGACACCGGGGAGCTGTTTTTT. The variable domain in full, with the rest retrieved from reference TRBV5-8 and TRBJ2-2, is EAGVTQSPTHLIKTRGQQATLRCSPISGHTSVYWYQQALGLGLQFLLWYDEGEERNRGNFPPRFSGRQFPNYSSELNVNALELEDSALYLCASRTGLDTGELFFGEGSRLTVL.

This rearrangement joins TRBV28 to TRBJ1-3, with no clear D. Germline CDR1 is MDHEN and CDR2 is SYDVKM. V was cut by 5 bases and J by 4 bases, with 18 bases left in between. The CDR3 has 16 amino acids. CDR3 coding DNA: TGTGCCAGCAGTCCCACCCGCGGCCCGGTCGGAAACACCATATATTTT. Encoded protein: CASSPTRGPVGNTIYF.